The following is a T cell receptor (beta chain) sequence with its context. What antigen it recognizes has not been identified. The sample holds no much larger clone one base away, and base qualities are not on file. This record comes from a study (dated by TCRdb to about 2016). CDR1 and CDR2 are drawn from the germline V gene: SGDLS, YYNGEE. The CDR3 holds 15 amino acids from the cysteine to the phenylalanine. CDR3 DNA only is kept here, 45 bases in frame from base 1. V and J are trimmed by 4 bases and 4 bases, and the gene matches miss 10 bases of the junction. Preparation of the library involved RT-PCR. Sequencing was performed on an Illumina MiSeq. TCRdb took the public reads, trimmed them with fastp at Q25, ran MiXCR for clone calling and kept in-frame beta chains. Each CDR3 protein gets just one entry, which takes the most common genes and DNA from the rows behind it. Here the sample has hundreds of thousands of distinct CDR3 sequences; approximately 14% occur a single time. The top ten hold 3.6% of the sample.

This TCR derives from a female donor in good health, serving as a healthy control. The chain is assembled from TRBV9 and TRBJ1-2, with 7 bases matching TRBD1. What was sequenced was memory CD4+ T cells from blood. DNA sequence: TGTGCCAGCAGCCCACAGGGGTCCCAGGGCTATGGCTACACCTTC. This codes for CASSPQGSQGYGYTF.